This T cell receptor (beta chain) was obtained from a study of blood T cell repertoires in COVID-19. Germline values: CDR1 SNHLY, CDR2 FYNNEI. This CDR3 spans 13 amino acids. V lost 8 bases and J 9 bases, leaving 14 bases between the germline ends. Only in-frame clones appear in the TCRdb table, and some are missing; sequencing was by immunoSEQ multiplex PCR. The table shows more than 350,000 clones, with roughly 89% occurring only once. The chain carries TRBV2 and TRBJ1-6; D is possibly TRBD1 (5 bases). The source material was PBMCs or T cells enriched from blood (not recorded which). This receptor was obtained from a woman in her forties or fifties who had recovered from COVID-19. As DNA, the CDR3 is TGTGCCAGCTCAGCTTCGACAGTTTCACCCCTCCACTTT. Translation: CASSASTVSPLHF.